Listed below are T cell receptor beta chains from one sample, sequenced in a study of blood T cell repertoires in COVID-19. TCRdb's copy holds only in-frame clones and misses some; the assay was immunoSEQ multiplex PCR. The sample has about 190,000 clones, approximately 85% seen once. Source material: peripheral blood. Receptors originate from a woman in her seventies with active or convalescent COVID-19. Both conserved end residues are part of each CDR3. D genes are given only for firm matches. Only part of the rows carry a size: once, few, many, or a class if the clone is expanded.

j_call	clone_size	d_call	v_call	cdr3_length	cdr3_nt	cdr3_aa
TRBJ2-7	-	-	TRBV2	14	TGTGCCAGCAGTGAAATTCTAGCGAGCTACGAGCAGTACTTC	CASSEILASYEQYF
TRBJ2-2	-	-	TRBV3-1/TRBV3-2	13	TGTGCCAGCAGCCCCAGGAGGAGCGGGGAGCTGTTTTTT	CASSPRRSGELFF
TRBJ2-3	-	TRBD1	TRBV24-1	14	TGTGCCACCAGTGGTCAGGGGGCGGGAGATACGCAGTATTTT	CATSGQGAGDTQYF
TRBJ1-6	-	-	TRBV28	13	TGTGCCAGCAGACGGGGATGGAATTCACCCCTCCACTTT	CASRRGWNSPLHF
TRBJ2-2	-	TRBD1	TRBV14	15	TGTGCCAGCAGGAAGGGACAGGGGCCCACCGGGGAGCTGTTTTTT	CASRKGQGPTGELFF
TRBJ1-6	-	-	TRBV16	13	TGTGCCACCGGTAGCTCCTATAATTCACCCCTCCACTTT	CATGSSYNSPLHF
TRBJ1-2	few	-	TRBV6-5	13	TGTGCCAGCAGGAAAGGGGGATTACTTGGCTACACCTTC	CASRKGGLLGYTF
TRBJ1-1	-	-	TRBV29-1	13	TGCAGCGTTGAAGGGACAGAGAACACTGAAGCTTTCTTT	CSVEGTENTEAFF
TRBJ1-3	-	TRBD1	TRBV18	17	TGTGCCAGCTCACACCGGGACAGGGGGACGCGTGGAAACACCATATATTTT	CASSHRDRGTRGNTIYF
TRBJ2-1	few	-	TRBV10-1	17	TGCGCCAGCAGTCCCAGAGGAGGAGACAGCGGGTACAATGAGCAGTTCTTC	CASSPRGGDSGYNEQFF
TRBJ2-1	-	TRBD2	TRBV5-4	17	TGTGCCAGCAGCCGAGGAGCGGGAGGCCCCATCTACAATGAGCAGTTCTTC	CASSRGAGGPIYNEQFF
TRBJ2-7	-	-	TRBV5-1	12	TGCGCCAGCAGCTTGACTAGTTACGAGCAGTACTTC	CASSLTSYEQYF
TRBJ1-1	-	-	TRBV19	15	TGTGCCAGTAGTATTCCAGGAGGGATGAACACTGAAGCTTTCTTT	CASSIPGGMNTEAFF
TRBJ1-4	-	-	TRBV6-5	15	TGTGCCAGCAGTCGACGACAGACAGATCTCGAAAAACTGTTTTTT	CASSRRQTDLEKLFF
TRBJ2-1	once	TRBD2	TRBV4-1	16	TGCGCCAGCAGCCAAGTTGGACTAGCGGGCGTGAATGAGCAGTTCTTC	CASSQVGLAGVNEQFF
TRBJ2-3	-	-	TRBV19	17	TGTGCCAGTAGTAGTTACTATAGGACAGCTAGCACAGATACGCAGTATTTT	CASSSYYRTASTDTQYF
TRBJ2-5	-	-	TRBV19	15	TGTGCCAGTAGTATATACGCGCAGGACTCGGAGACCCAGTACTTC	CASSIYAQDSETQYF
TRBJ2-5	-	-	TRBV24-1	13	TGTGCCTCTAGACAGGGAGGTGAAGAGACCCAGTACTTC	CASRQGGEETQYF
TRBJ2-3	-	-	TRBV5-1	15	TGCGCCAGCAGCTTGGCCGGGGGAAACGCAGATACGCAGTATTTT	CASSLAGGNADTQYF
TRBJ2-1	-	TRBD2	TRBV3-1/TRBV3-2	17	TGTGCCAGCAGCCAACCCGATCTAGCGGGAGCTGGCAATGAGCAGTTCTTC	CASSQPDLAGAGNEQFF
TRBJ1-2	-	TRBD1	TRBV27	17	TGTGCCAGCAGTTTACGACAGGGAAGTTCCTCCGTTTGGGGCTACACCTTC	CASSLRQGSSSVWGYTF
TRBJ2-1	-	TRBD2	TRBV5-1	19	TGCGCCAGCAGCGTAAGAGACGGGACTAGCCGAAACTCCTACAATGAGCAGTTCTTC	CASSVRDGTSRNSYNEQFF
TRBJ1-2	-	-	TRBV3-1/TRBV3-2	11	TGTGCCAGCAGCCAAGCGAGTGGCTACACCTTC	CASSQASGYTF
TRBJ1-5	-	TRBD1	TRBV5-8	15	TGTGCCAGCAGCTGGGACAGAAACCTGTATGTGCCCCAGCATTTT	CASSWDRNLYVPQHF
TRBJ1-1	once	TRBD1	TRBV6-1	12	TGTGCCAGCAGTGACAGGGGGGAGAGGGCTTTCTTT	CASSDRGERAFF
TRBJ1-1	-	-	TRBV27	13	TGTGCCAGCAGTTTTGACAGGACCACTGAAGCTTTCTTT	CASSFDRTTEAFF
TRBJ2-5	few	-	TRBV12-5	15	TGTGCTAGTGGTTTGGAGCCCCCTTACGGGGGGACCCAGTACTTC	CASGLEPPYGGTQYF
TRBJ1-5	-	-	TRBV5-5	16	TGTGCCAGCAGCTTCAGGCCCAGGGGTCAGTATCAGCCCCAGCATTTT	CASSFRPRGQYQPQHF
TRBJ1-5	-	-	TRBV19	13	TGTGCCAGTAGTATAATGAGAGATCAGCCCCAGCATTTT	CASSIMRDQPQHF